The 20 T cell receptor beta chains presented below share a single source sample, sequenced in a study of metastatic and nonmetastatic thyroid tumors. TCRdb reanalyzed the PCR reads with MiXCR. Found here are approximately 12,000 clones, approximately 23% of them singletons; the top ten hold around 12%. Until they underwent thyroid surgery, no patient had received any treatment. The specimen was adjacent normal tissue. The source of these receptors is a female donor with papillary thyroid cancer or a benign thyroid nodule (not recorded which). Some clones in this sample may be carry-over from other donors' samples.

V and J are TRBV27 and TRBJ1-5; D is undetermined. V was shortened by 7 bases and J by 1 base, with 8 bases between the two germline ends. Germline CDR1 is MNHEY and CDR2 is SMNVEV (reference sequence). This CDR3 has 13 amino acids. The CDR3 coding sequence is TGTGCCAGCACGGGTCTGAGCAATCAGCCCCAGCATTTT. This encodes CASTGLSNQPQHF.

The sample holds a few counts of this clone. The chain links TRBV28 to TRBJ2-3; no clear D. The CDR3 contains 12 residues. Trimming stripped 8 bases from V and 6 bases from J, with 12 bases between. Germline V lookup: CDR1 MDHEN, CDR2 SYDVKM. This CDR3 reads CASGSITDTQYF. The DNA of the CDR3 is TGTGCCAGCGGGTCTATCACGGATACGCAGTATTTT.

This clone was seen repeatedly, ten times or more. At one end the junction does not follow the germline gene, possibly because of a read error. The same CDR3 also results from other DNA sequences found in this sample. The chain is built from TRBV29-1 and TRBJ2-7, with D possibly TRBD1 on 8 matching bases. The germline V gene encodes CDR1 SQVTM and CDR2 ANQGSEA. There are 13 residues in the CDR3. CDR3 bases: TGCAGCGCCTTGGACAGGGAGGGAGACGAGCAGTATTTC. It codes for CSALDREGDEQYF.

This clone is medium-sized by share. The V call is TRBV28, the J call TRBJ2-7, with D tentatively TRBD2 (5 bases). Per germline, CDR1 MDHEN and CDR2 SYDVKM. This CDR3 is built from 14 residues. V lost 5 bases, J lost 2 bases, and 13 bases lay in between. The CDR3 nucleotides are TGTGCCAGCAGTACTATGCCCGGGGCCTACGAGCAGTACTTC. Its translation is CASSTMPGAYEQYF.

By sample fraction, this clone is medium-sized. This sequence joins TRBV10-3 and TRBJ2-3, with 10 bases matching TRBD1. The CDR3 is 14 amino acids. The V and J ends lost 6 bases and 3 bases, in that order; junction bases with no gene match: 3. CDR1 is ENHRY and CDR2 is SYGVKD in the germline V gene. CDR3 loop: CAISGQGGTDTQYF. Written as DNA, the CDR3 is TGTGCCATCAGCGGACAGGGGGGTACAGATACGCAGTATTTT.

This chain connects TRBV20-1 to TRBJ1-1; 7 positions agree with TRBD1. The CDR3 has 13 residues. From germline, CDR1 is DFQATT and CDR2 SNEGSKA (reference sequence). V was pared by 5 bases and J by 5 bases, with 8 bases of the junction left unmatched. CDR3 loop: CSAYRGPGTEAFF. CDR3 nucleotide sequence: TGCAGTGCTTACAGGGGCCCGGGGACTGAAGCTTTCTTT.

This clone is termed medium-sized (0.01 to 0.1%). The CDR3 protein is CASSLDYTGELFF. The CDR3 DNA reads TGTGCCAGCTCCTTGGACTACACCGGGGAGCTGTTTTTT. The V and J genes are TRBV3-1 and TRBJ2-2, with D possibly being TRBD2 (5 bases). The CDR3 contains 13 residues. Germline loops: CDR1 LGHDT, CDR2 YNNKEL (reference sequence). V was clipped by 8 bases and J by 3 bases, with 10 bases between them.

Turning to this clone: The junction does not match germline at one end; this may be a read error. This rearrangement joins TRBV15 to TRBJ1-1; D remains ambiguous. The CDR3 sequence is 15 residues long. CDR1 is LNHNV and CDR2 is YYDKDF in the germline V gene (reference sequence). The CDR3 reads CATSREWVSTTEAFF. CDR3 nucleotides: TGTGCCACCAGCAGAGAATGGGTCAGTACCACTGAAGCTTTTTTT.

This clone is categorized as medium-sized. This chain joins TRBV2 and TRBJ1-3; D gene ambiguous. Germline values: CDR1 SNHLY, CDR2 FYNNEI. The CDR3 totals 13 residues. Trimming left V 6 bases short and J 3 bases short, with 9 bases between. CDR3 DNA: TGTGCCAGCAGCAGGTCGTTTGGAAACACCATATATTTT. The encoded protein is CASSRSFGNTIYF. Full variable domain (missing parts from reference TRBV2 and TRBJ1-3): EPEVTQTPSHQVTQMGQEVILRCVPISNHLYFYWYRQILGQKVEFLVSFYNNEISEKSEIFDDQFSVERPDGSNFTLKIRSTKLEDSAMYFCASSRSFGNTIYFGEGSWLTVV.

This clone was detected ten times or more. A much larger clone lies a single base off, so this may be a read error. Other DNA sequences from this sample encode an identical CDR3 as well. V is TRBV12-3 or TRBV12-4 and J is TRBJ1-2, with 8 bases identical to TRBD1. The CDR3 spans 14 residues. The junction had 9 bases not matched to a gene; V was cut back by 6 bases and J by 6 bases. The chain's CDR3 is CASSWGRGLDGYTF. The CDR3 region has the DNA TGTGCCAGCAGCTGGGGCAGGGGGCTGGATGGCTACACCTTC.

In its sample, this clone is medium-sized. The chain links TRBV2 to TRBJ1-4; the D is unclear. With 8 bases removed from V and 8 bases from J, the gap between germline ends came to 15 bases. CDR1 SNHLY and CDR2 FYNNEI come from the germline V gene. This CDR3 spans 13 amino acids. CDR3 residues: CASQAEDGEKLFF. CDR3 DNA sequence: TGTGCCAGCCAAGCAGAAGATGGGGAAAAACTGTTTTTT. The whole variable domain, filled in from reference TRBV2 and TRBJ1-4, reads EPEVTQTPSHQVTQMGQEVILRCVPISNHLYFYWYRQILGQKVEFLVSFYNNEISEKSEIFDDQFSVERPDGSNFTLKIRSTKLEDSAMYFCASQAEDGEKLFFGSGTQLSVL.

V gene TRBV2 combines with J gene TRBJ1-2; D is unclear. The CDR3 has 12 residues. Germline V CDR1 and CDR2: SNHLY, FYNNEI. Deletions cut 8 bases from V and 1 base from J, with 8 bases between. CDR3 sequence: CASWVFNYGYTF. The CDR3 DNA reads TGTGCCAGCTGGGTTTTTAACTATGGCTACACCTTC.

This clone is labeled as medium-sized (0.01 to 0.1%). This sequence joins TRBV10-1 and TRBJ1-1; D possibly corresponds to TRBD1 (5 bases). Trimming shortened V by 6 bases and J by 5 bases, and 13 bases separated the two germline ends. CDR1 and CDR2 from the germline V gene are WNHNN and SYGVQD (reference sequence). This CDR3 is built from 13 residues. DNA for the CDR3: TGCGCCAGCAGCTCAGGGCGAGGAACTGAAGCTTTCTTT. It translates to CASSSGRGTEAFF.

The J gene is TRBJ1-6, the V gene TRBV5-1; D is unclear. The germline V gene has CDR1 SGHRS and CDR2 YFSETQ. The V gene lost 0 bases and the J gene lost 0 bases, with 10 bases spanning the gap. The CDR3 extends over 17 amino acids. This CDR3 is CASSLVAASSYNSPLHF. The CDR3 DNA is TGCGCCAGCAGCTTGGTGGCAGCGAGCTCCTATAATTCACCCCTCCACTTT.

The CDR3: CASSSGTKGGEAFF. CDR3 sequence (DNA): TGCGCCAGCAGCTCCGGGACAAAGGGTGGTGAAGCTTTCTTT. The genes are TRBV5-1 and TRBJ1-1, with D maybe TRBD1 (6 bases). CDR3 length: 14 amino acids. The germline V gene encodes CDR1 SGHRS and CDR2 YFSETQ. Between the trimmed V and J ends, which lost 3 bases and 7 bases, there was a span of 16 bases.

This clone qualifies as medium-sized. The chain uses TRBV28 and TRBJ1-5, with D possibly matching TRBD1 (6 bases). Trimming left V 6 bases short and J 2 bases short, with 14 bases between. This CDR3 region has 15 residues. The germline gives CDR1 MDHEN, CDR2 SYDVKM. The DNA of the CDR3 is TGTGCCAGCAGACAACAGGGTAGGGGCAATCAGCCCCAGCATTTT. As protein: CASRQQGRGNQPQHF.

This rearrangement joins TRBV10-3 to TRBJ2-1; TRBD1 is a possible D gene (5 bases). V dropped 3 bases and J dropped 7 bases, with 10 bases sitting between them. CDR1 and CDR2 from the germline V gene are ENHRY and SYGVKD. CDR3 size: 13 residues. The CDR3 sequence is CAISDRDPNEQFF. The CDR3 DNA reads TGTGCCATCAGTGACAGGGATCCTAATGAGCAGTTCTTC.

By share of the sample, this clone is medium-sized. The V and J genes are TRBV6-1 and TRBJ1-5; D is ambiguous. Germline V gene sequence: CDR1 MNHNS, CDR2 SASEGT. V was pared by 3 bases and J by 0 bases, with 3 bases between. The CDR3 covers 13 residues. In nucleotides, the CDR3 is TGTGCCAGCAGTGACTCTAGCAATCAGCCCCAGCATTTT. Amino acid sequence: CASSDSSNQPQHF.

For the CDR3, the DNA is TGTGCCAGCAGTGGATGGGGACAGGGTGGCACAGATACGCAGTATTTT. Translating it yields CASSGWGQGGTDTQYF. The chain has TRBV12-3 or TRBV12-4 and TRBJ2-3; 9 nucleotides agree with TRBD1. J gave up 1 base and V 5 bases, and 7 bases lay outside the gene matches. The CDR3 is made up of 16 amino acids.

J is TRBJ2-5 and V is TRBV6-1; D is perhaps TRBD2 (6 bases). V was clipped by 6 bases and J by 7 bases, with 15 bases between them. Looked up from germline, CDR1 is MNHNS and CDR2 is SASEGT. This CDR3 contains 13 residues. The CDR3 coding sequence is TGTGCCAGCAGGGACGGCCCGGGGGTGACCCAGTACTTC. The encoded protein is CASRDGPGVTQYF.